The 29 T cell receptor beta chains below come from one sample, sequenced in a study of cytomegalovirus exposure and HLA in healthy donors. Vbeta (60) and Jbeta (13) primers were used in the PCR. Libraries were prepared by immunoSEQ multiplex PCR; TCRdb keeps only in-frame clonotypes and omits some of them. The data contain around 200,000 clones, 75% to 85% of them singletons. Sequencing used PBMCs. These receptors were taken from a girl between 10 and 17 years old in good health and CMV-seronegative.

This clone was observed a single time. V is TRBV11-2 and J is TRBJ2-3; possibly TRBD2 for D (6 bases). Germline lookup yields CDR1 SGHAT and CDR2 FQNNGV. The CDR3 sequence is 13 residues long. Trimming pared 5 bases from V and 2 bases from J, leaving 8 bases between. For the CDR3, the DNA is TGTGCCAGCAGCGCGGGGTTCACAGATACGCAGTATTTT. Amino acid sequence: CASSAGFTDTQYF.

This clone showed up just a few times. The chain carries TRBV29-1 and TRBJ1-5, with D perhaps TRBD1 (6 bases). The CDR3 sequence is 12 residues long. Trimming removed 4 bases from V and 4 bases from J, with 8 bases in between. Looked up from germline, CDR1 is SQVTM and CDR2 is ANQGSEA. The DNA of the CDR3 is TGCAGCGTTGGGGGGCGGAATCAGCCCCAGCATTTT. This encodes CSVGGRNQPQHF.

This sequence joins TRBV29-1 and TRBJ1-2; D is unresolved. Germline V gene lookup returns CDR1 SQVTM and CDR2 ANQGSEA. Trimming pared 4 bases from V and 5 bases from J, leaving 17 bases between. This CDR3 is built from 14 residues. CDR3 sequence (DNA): TGCAGCGTTGTAGGAGGACGGGGATTATATGGCTACACCTTC. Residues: CSVVGGRGLYGYTF.

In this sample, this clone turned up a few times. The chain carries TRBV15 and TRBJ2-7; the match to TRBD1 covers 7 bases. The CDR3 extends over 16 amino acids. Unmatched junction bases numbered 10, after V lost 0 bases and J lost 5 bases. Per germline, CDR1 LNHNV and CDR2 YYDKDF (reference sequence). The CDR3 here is CATSRDKGAQAHEQYF. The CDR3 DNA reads TGTGCCACCAGCAGAGATAAGGGGGCTCAAGCCCACGAGCAGTACTTC.

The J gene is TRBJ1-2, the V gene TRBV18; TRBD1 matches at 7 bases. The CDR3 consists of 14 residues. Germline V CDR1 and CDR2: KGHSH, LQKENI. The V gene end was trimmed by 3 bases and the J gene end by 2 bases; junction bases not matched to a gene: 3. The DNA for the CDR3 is TGTGCCAGCTCACCCCAGGGACAGAACTATGGCTACACCTTC. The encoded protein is CASSPQGQNYGYTF.

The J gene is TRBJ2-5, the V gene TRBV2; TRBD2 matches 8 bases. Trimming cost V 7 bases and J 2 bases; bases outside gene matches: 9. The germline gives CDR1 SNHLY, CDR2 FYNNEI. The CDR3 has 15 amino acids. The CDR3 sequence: CASNTGGLIQETQYF. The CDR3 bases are TGTGCCAGCAATACGGGGGGGCTTATACAAGAGACCCAGTACTTC.

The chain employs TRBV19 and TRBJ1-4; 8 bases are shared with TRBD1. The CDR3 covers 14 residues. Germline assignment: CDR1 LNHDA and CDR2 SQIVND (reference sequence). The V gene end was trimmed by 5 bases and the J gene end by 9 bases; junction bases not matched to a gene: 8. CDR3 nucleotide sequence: TGTGCCAGTAGTGCGACAGGGGTTTCTAAAAAACTGTTTTTT. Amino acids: CASSATGVSKKLFF.

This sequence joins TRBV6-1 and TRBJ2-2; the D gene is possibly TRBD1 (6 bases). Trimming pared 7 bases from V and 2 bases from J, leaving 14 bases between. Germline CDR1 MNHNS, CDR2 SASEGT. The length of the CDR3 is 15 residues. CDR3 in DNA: TGTGCCAGCAATCTGTGGACAGTAAACACCGGGGAGCTGTTTTTT. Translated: CASNLWTVNTGELFF.

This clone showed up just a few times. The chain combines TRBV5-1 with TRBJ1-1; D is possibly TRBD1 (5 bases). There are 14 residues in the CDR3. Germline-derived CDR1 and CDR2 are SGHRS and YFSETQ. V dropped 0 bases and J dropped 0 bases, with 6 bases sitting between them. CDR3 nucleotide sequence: TGCGCCAGCAGCTTGGAGGGGCTGAACACTGAAGCTTTCTTT. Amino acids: CASSLEGLNTEAFF.

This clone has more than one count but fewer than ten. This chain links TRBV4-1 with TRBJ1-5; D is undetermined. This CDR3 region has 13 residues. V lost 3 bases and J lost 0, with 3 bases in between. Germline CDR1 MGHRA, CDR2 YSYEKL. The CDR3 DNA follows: TGCGCCAGCAGCCATAGTAGCAATCAGCCCCAGCATTTT. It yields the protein CASSHSSNQPQHF.

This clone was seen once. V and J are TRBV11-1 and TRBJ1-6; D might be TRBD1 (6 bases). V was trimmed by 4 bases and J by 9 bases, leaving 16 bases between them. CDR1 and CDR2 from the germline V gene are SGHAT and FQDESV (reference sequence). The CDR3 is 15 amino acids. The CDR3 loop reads CASSYRVASGSPLHF. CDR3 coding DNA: TGTGCCAGCAGCTACAGGGTGGCGAGTGGTTCACCCCTCCACTTT.

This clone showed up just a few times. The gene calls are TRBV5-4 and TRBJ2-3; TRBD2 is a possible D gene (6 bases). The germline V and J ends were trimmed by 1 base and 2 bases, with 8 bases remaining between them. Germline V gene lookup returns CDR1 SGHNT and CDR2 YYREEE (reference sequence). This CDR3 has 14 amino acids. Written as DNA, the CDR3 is TGTGCCAGCAGCTTGACGGGAGCCACAGATACGCAGTATTTT. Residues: CASSLTGATDTQYF.

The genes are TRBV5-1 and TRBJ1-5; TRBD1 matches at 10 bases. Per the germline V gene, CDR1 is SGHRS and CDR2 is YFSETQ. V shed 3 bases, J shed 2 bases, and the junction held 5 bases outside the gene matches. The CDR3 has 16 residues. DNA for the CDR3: TGCGCCAGCAGCTCCGGACAGGGGGGACGCAATCAGCCCCAGCATTTT. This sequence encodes CASSSGQGGRNQPQHF. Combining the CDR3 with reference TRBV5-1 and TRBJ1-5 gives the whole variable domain KAGVTQTPRYLIKTRGQQVTLSCSPISGHRSVSWYQQTPGQGLQFLFEYFSETQRNKGNFPGRFSGRQFSNSRSEMNVSTLELGDSALYLCASSSGQGGRNQPQHFGDGTRLSIL.

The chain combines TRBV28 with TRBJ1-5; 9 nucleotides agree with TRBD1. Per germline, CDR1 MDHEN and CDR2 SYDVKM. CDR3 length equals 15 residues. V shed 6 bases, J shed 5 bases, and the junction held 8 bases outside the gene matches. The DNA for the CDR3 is TGTGCCAGCAGGGACTTGACAGGGGGTCATCAGCCCCAGCATTTT. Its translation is CASRDLTGGHQPQHF.

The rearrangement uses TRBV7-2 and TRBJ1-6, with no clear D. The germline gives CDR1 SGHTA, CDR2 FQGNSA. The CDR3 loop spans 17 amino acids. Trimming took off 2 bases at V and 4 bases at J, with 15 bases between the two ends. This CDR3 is CASSLYSNGRYNSPLHF. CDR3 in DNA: TGTGCCAGCAGCTTATACTCAAATGGGCGATATAATTCACCCCTCCACTTT. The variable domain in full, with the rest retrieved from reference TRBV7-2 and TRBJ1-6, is GAGVSQSPSNKVTEKGKDVELRCDPISGHTALYWYRQSLGQGLEFLIYFQGNSAPDKSGLPSDRFSAERTGGSVSTLTIQRTQQEDSAVYLCASSLYSNGRYNSPLHFGNGTRLTVT.

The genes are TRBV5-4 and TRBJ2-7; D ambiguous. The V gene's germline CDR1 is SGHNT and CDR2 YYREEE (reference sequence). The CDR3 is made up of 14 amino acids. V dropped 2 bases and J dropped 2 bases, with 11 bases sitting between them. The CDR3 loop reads CASSFRDKTYEQYF. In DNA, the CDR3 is TGTGCCAGCAGCTTCCGAGACAAGACCTACGAGCAGTACTTC.

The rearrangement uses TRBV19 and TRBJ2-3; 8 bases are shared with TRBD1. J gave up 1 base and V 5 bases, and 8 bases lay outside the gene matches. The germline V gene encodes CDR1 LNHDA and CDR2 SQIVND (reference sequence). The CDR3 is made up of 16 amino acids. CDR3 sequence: CASSPWTGSGTDTQYF. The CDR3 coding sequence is TGTGCCAGTAGTCCTTGGACAGGGTCTGGCACAGATACGCAGTATTTT.

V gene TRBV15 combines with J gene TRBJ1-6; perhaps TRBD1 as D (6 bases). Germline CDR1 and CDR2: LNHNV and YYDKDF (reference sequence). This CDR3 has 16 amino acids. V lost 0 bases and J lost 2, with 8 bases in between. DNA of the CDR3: TGTGCCACCAGCAGAGAAAAGGGGGCCTATAATTCACCCCTCCACTTT. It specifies CATSREKGAYNSPLHF.

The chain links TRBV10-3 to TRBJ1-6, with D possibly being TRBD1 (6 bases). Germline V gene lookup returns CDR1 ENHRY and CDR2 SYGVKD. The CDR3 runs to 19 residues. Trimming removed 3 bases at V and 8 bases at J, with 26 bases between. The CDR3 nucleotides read TGTGCCATCAGTGAAGACCCGGGACAACACCTCACGTCGGATTCACCCCTCCACTTT. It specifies CAISEDPGQHLTSDSPLHF.

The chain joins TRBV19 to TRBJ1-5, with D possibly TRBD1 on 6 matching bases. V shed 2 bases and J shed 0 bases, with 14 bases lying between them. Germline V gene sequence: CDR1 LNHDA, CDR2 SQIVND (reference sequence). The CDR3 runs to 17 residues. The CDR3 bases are TGTGCCAGTAGTATAACCAGACAGGAATATAGCAATCAGCCCCAGCATTTT. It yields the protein CASSITRQEYSNQPQHF.

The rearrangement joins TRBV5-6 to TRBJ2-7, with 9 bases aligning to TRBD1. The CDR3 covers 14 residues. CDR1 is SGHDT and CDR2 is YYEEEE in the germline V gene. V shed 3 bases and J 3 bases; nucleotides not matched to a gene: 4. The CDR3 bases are TGTGCCAGCAGCTATCGGACAGGGGTCTACGAGCAGTACTTC. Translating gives CASSYRTGVYEQYF.

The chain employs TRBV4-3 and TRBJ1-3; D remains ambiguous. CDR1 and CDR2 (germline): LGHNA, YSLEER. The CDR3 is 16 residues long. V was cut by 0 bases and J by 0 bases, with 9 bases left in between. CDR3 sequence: CASSQEWHISGNTIYF. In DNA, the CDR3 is TGCGCCAGCAGCCAAGAGTGGCACATCTCTGGAAACACCATATATTTT.

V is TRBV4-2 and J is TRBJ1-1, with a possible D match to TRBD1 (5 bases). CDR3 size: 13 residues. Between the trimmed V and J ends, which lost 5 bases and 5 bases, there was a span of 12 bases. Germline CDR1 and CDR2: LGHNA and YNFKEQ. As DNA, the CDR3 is TGTGCCAGCAGCGGGAAAAGGGGTACTGAAGCTTTCTTT. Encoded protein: CASSGKRGTEAFF.

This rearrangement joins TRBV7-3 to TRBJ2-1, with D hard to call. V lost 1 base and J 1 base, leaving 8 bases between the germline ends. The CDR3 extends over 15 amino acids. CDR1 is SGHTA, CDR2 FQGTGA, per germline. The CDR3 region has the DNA TGTGCCAGCAGCTTAAGGCGGCAGTCCTACAATGAGCAGTTCTTC. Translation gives CASSLRRQSYNEQFF.

The CDR3 spells CASKKAPGQGNYEQYF. Written as DNA, the CDR3 is TGTGCCAGCAAAAAAGCTCCGGGACAGGGGAACTACGAGCAGTACTTC. This sequence joins TRBV2 and TRBJ2-7; the match to TRBD1 covers 10 bases. The CDR3 length is 16 residues. V dropped 7 bases and J dropped 3; count of bases not matched to a gene: 12. Germline loops: CDR1 SNHLY, CDR2 FYNNEI.

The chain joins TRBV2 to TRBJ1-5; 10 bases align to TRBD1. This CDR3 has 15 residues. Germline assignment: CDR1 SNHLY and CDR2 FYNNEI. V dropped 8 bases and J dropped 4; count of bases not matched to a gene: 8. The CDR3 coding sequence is TGTGCCAGCTCGGCCCGGGACAGGGGTAATCAGCCCCAGCATTTT. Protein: CASSARDRGNQPQHF. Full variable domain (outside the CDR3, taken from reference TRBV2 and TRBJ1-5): EPEVTQTPSHQVTQMGQEVILRCVPISNHLYFYWYRQILGQKVEFLVSFYNNEISEKSEIFDDQFSVERPDGSNFTLKIRSTKLEDSAMYFCASSARDRGNQPQHFGDGTRLSIL.

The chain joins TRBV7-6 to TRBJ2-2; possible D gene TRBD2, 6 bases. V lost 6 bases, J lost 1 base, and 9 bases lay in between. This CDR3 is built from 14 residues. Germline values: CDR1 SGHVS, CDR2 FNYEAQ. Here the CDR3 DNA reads TGTGCCAGCAGGAACGGGGGGAACACCGGGGAGCTGTTTTTT. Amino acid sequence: CASRNGGNTGELFF.

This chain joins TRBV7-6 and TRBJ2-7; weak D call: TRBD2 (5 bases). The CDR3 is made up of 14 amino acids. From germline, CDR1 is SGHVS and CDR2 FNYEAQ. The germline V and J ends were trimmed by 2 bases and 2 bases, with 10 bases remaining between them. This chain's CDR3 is CASSLNLGAYEQYF. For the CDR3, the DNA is TGTGCCAGCAGCTTAAATCTGGGAGCCTACGAGCAGTACTTC.

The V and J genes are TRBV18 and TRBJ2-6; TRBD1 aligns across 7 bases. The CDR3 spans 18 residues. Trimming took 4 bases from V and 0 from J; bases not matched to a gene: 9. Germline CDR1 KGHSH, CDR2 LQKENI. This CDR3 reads CASSRPGQRNSGANVLTF. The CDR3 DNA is TGTGCCAGCTCACGACCGGGACAGCGAAACTCTGGGGCCAACGTCCTGACTTTC.